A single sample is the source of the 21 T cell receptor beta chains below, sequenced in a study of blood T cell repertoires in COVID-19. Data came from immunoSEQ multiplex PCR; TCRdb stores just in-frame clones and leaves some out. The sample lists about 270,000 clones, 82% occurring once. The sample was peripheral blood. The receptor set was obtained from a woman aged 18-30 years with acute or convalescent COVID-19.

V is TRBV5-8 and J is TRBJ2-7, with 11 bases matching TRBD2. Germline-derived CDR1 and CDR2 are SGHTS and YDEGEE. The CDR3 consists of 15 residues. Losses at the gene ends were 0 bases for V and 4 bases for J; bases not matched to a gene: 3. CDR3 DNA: TGTGCCAGCAGCTTGGTTGGGACTAGCGGATACGAGCAGTACTTC. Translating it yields CASSLVGTSGYEQYF.

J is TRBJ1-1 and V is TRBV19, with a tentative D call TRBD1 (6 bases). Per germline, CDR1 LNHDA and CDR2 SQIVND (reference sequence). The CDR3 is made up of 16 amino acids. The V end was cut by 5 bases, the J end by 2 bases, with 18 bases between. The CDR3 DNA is TGTGCCAGTAGTCCGCGGACAGTCGAGCCCAACACTGAAGCTTTCTTT. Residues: CASSPRTVEPNTEAFF.

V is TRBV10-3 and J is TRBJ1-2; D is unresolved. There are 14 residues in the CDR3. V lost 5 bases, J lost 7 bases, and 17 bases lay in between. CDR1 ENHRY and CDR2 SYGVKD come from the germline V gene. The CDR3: CAISSDSSMVGYTF. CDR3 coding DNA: TGTGCCATCAGTTCCGATAGTTCTATGGTTGGCTACACCTTC.

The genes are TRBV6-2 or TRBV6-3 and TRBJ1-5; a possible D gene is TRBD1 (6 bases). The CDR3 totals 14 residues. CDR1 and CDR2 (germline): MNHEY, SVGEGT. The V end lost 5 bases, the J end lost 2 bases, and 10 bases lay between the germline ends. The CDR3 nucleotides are TGTGCCAGCAGTCCACAGGGACGCAATCAGCCCCAGCATTTT. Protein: CASSPQGRNQPQHF.

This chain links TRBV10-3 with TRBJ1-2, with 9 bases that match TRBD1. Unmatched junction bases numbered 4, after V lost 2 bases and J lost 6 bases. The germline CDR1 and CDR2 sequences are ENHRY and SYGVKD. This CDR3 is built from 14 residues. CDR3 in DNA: TGTGCCATCAGTGAGCAGACAGGGGGGGATGGCTACACCTTC. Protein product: CAISEQTGGDGYTF.

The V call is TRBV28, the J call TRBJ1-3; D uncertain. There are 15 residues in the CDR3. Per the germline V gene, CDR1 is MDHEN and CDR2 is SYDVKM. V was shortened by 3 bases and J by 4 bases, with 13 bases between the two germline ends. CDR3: CASSFREDSGNTIYF. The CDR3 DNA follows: TGTGCCAGCAGTTTCCGAGAGGATTCAGGAAACACCATATATTTT.

The CDR3 protein is CAVGRDNYNSPLHF. CDR3 bases: TGTGCCGTAGGCCGGGACAACTATAATTCACCCCTCCACTTT. The rearrangement links TRBV6-5 to TRBJ1-6; maybe TRBD1 (6 bases). V was cut by 11 bases and J by 3 bases, with 14 bases left in between. The germline V gene encodes CDR1 MNHEY and CDR2 SVGAGI. This CDR3 is built from 14 residues.

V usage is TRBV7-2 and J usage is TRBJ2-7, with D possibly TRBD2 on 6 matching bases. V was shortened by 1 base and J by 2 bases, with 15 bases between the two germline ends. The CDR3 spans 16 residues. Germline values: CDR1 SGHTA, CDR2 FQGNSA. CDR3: CASSLEGAGSAYEQYF. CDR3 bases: TGTGCCAGCAGCTTAGAAGGTGCGGGGTCCGCCTACGAGCAGTACTTC.

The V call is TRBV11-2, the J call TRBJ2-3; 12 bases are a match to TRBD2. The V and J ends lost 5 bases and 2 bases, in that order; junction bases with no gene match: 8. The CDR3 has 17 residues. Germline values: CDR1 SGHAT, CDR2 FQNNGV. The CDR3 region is CASSPYWTSGNTDTQYF. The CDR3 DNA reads TGTGCCAGCAGCCCCTACTGGACTAGCGGGAACACAGATACGCAGTATTTT.

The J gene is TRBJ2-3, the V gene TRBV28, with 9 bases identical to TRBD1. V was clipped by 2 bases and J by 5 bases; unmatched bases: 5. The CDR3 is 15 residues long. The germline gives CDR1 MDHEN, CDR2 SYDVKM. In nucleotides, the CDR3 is TGTGCCAGCAGTTTACTACAGGGGGCAGGAGATACGCAGTATTTT. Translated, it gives CASSLLQGAGDTQYF.

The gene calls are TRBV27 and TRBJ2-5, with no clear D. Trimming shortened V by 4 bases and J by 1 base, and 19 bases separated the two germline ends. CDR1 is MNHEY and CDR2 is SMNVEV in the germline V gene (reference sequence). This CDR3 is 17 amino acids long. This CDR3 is CASSSRSALSVQETQYF. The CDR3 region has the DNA TGTGCCAGCAGTTCTCGATCCGCCCTGTCGGTCCAAGAGACCCAGTACTTC.

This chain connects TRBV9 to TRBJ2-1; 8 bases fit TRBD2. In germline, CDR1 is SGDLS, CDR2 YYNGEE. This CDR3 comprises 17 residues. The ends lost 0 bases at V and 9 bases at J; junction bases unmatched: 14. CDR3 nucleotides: TGTGCCAGCAGCGTAGGAGGTTCGGTCGGGAGGGTTTTTGAGCAGTTCTTC. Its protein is CASSVGGSVGRVFEQFF.

For the CDR3, the DNA is TGTGCCAGCAGTTACCCATCGGGGCTAGCGGCCTACGAGCAGTACTTC. It specifies CASSYPSGLAAYEQYF. The chain employs TRBV6-2 or TRBV6-3 and TRBJ2-7; TRBD2 matches 7 bases. V dropped 2 bases and J dropped 2; count of bases not matched to a gene: 9. The CDR3 consists of 16 residues. Germline loops: CDR1 MNHEY, CDR2 SVGEGT.

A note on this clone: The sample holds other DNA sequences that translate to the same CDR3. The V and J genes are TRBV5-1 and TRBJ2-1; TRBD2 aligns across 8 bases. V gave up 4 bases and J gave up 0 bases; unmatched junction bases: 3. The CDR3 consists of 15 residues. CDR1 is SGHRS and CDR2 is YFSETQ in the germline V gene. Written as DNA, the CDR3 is TGCGCCAGCAGCCCCACTAGCGGCTCCTACAATGAGCAGTTCTTC. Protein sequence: CASSPTSGSYNEQFF.

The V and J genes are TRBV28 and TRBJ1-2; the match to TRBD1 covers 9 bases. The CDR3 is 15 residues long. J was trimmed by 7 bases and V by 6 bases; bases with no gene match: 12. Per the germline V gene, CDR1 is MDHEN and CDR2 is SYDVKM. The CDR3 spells CASRTGKTGGIGYTF. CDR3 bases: TGTGCCAGCAGGACGGGGAAAACAGGGGGCATTGGCTACACCTTC.

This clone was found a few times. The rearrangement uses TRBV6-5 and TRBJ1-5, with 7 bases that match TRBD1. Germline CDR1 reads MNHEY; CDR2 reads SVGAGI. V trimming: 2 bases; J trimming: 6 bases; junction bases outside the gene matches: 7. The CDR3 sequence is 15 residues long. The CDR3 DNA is TGTGCCAGCAGTTACGCAGGGGGTCGGAGTCAGCCCCAGCATTTT. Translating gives CASSYAGGRSQPQHF.

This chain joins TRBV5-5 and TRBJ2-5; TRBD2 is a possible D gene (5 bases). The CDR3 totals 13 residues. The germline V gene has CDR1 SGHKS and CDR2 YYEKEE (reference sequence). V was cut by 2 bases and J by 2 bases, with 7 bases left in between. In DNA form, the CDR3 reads TGTGCCAGCAGCTTTTCGGGACAAGAGACCCAGTACTTC. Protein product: CASSFSGQETQYF.

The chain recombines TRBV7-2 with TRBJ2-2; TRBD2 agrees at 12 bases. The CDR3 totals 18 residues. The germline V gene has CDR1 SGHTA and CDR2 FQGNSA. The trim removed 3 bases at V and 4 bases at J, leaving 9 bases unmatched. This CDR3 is CASSFPGLAGIRTGELFF. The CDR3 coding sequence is TGTGCCAGCAGCTTCCCCGGACTAGCGGGAATCCGCACCGGGGAGCTGTTTTTT.

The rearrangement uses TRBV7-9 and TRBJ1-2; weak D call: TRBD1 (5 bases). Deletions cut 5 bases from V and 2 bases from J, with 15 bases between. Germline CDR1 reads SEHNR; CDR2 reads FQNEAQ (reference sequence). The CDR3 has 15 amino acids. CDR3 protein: CASSPAGRENYGYTF. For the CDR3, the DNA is TGTGCCAGCAGCCCCGCGGGACGGGAGAACTATGGCTACACCTTC.

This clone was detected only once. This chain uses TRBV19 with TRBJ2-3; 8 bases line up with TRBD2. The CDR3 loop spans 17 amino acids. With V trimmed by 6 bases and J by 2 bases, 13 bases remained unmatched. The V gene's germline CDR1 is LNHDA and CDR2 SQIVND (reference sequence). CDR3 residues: CASSPAGDGQNTDTQYF. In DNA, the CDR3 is TGTGCCAGTAGCCCAGCGGGGGATGGGCAGAACACAGATACGCAGTATTTT. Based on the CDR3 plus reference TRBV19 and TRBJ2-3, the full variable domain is DGGITQSPKYLFRKEGQNVTLSCEQNLNHDAMYWYRQDPGQGLRLIYYSQIVNDFQKGDIAEGYSVSREKKESFPLTVTSAQKNPTAFYLCASSPAGDGQNTDTQYFGPGTRLTVL.

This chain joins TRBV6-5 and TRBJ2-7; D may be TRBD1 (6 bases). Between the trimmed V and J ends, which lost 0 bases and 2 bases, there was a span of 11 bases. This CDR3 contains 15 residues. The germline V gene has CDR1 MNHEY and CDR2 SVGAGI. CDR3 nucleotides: TGTGCCAGCAGTTACTCGAGGACAGATCCCTACGAGCAGTACTTC. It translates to CASSYSRTDPYEQYF.